This TCR beta chain derives from a study of T cells in Graves' hyperthyroidism and ophthalmopathy. The source of the PBMCs was 9.5 to 10 ml of fresh peripheral blood. The length of the CDR3 is 15 residues. Trimming took off 5 bases at V and 3 bases at J, with 17 bases between the two ends. The germline V gene has CDR1 SGHVS and CDR2 FQNEAQ. TCR beta CDR3 sequences were amplified from RNA transcripts. The HTBI primer set drove a first-round RT-PCR of the TCR CDR3. Each CDR3 protein gets one entry after TCRdb re-called the multiplex PCR reads with MiXCR. The data hold some 360,000 distinct CDR3 sequences, with more than 11% observed a single time. Broader study findings: Median prediction lead before ophthalmopathy onset was around seven months with the model.

This clonotype was picked up many times. Its antigen is currently unknown. This receptor was obtained from a woman between 55 and 75 years old with Graves' hyperthyroidism. The rearrangement links TRBV7-8 to TRBJ2-7; D possibly corresponds to TRBD1 (5 bases). Sequencing used blood. The CDR3 nucleotides are TGTGCCAGCAGCACCAGGCCGAGCGACAGCTACGAGCAGTACTTC. This codes for CASSTRPSDSYEQYF.